This T cell receptor (beta chain) was identified in a study of T cells in Graves' hyperthyroidism and ophthalmopathy. Amplification targeted TCR beta CDR3 regions from RNA transcripts. In the first-round RT-PCR of the TCR CDR3, the HTBI primer set was used. TCRdb processed the multiplex PCR reads anew with MiXCR; each CDR3 protein has one entry. The repertoire holds about 600,000 distinct CDR3 sequences, with 12% to 15% as singletons. In this sample, this clonotype turned up many times. Its target is unknown. Study-level findings and limits: Also found in blood were most expanded thyroid clonotypes above 0.001. By a 13 V-J model, ophthalmopathy was set apart from stable hyperthyroidism.

Germline CDR1 MNHEY, CDR2 SMNVEV (reference sequence). The CDR3 length is 14 residues. The V end was cut by 7 bases, the J end by 4 bases, with 15 bases between. The TCR originated in a woman between 18 and 30 years old with Graves' ophthalmopathy. V usage is TRBV27 and J usage is TRBJ2-3; a possible D gene is TRBD2 (6 bases). The material sequenced was blood. DNA of the CDR3: TGTGCCAGCACCCGGGGAGGAACGTCAGATACGCAGTATTTT. Residues: CASTRGGTSDTQYF.